Following are 30 T cell receptor beta chains from one sample sequenced in a study of cytomegalovirus exposure and HLA in healthy donors (dated by TCRdb to the late 2010s). The protocol used for the library was the immunoSEQ multiplex PCR assay. The multiplex PCR relied on a mix of 60 forward primers for TCR Vbeta segments and 13 reverse primers for TCR Jbeta segments. TCRdb holds this immuneACCESS table with in-frame rearrangements only. Some clones are missing; in checked studies, unresolved V genes explain under half, and the rest has no known cause. The sample table contains around 150,000 clones; only one count was recorded for around 60% of them. The top ten clones comprise approximately 6.5% of the sample. The specimen was PBMCs. The receptor set was obtained from a woman aged 55-70 years in good health and CMV-seropositive.

The genes are TRBV25-1 and TRBJ2-5, with D possibly matching TRBD2 (5 bases). CDR3 length: 14 amino acids. CDR1 and CDR2 from the germline V gene are MGHDK and SYGVNS. The ends were cut back, 8 bases at V and 1 base at J, with 14 bases in the middle. The CDR3 protein is CASRSAAGQETQYF. CDR3 DNA sequence: TGTGCCAGCCGAAGTGCGGCGGGCCAAGAGACCCAGTACTTC.

This rearrangement joins TRBV4-1 to TRBJ2-6; tentatively, D is TRBD2 (5 bases). The CDR3 contains 15 residues. With 8 bases removed from V and 4 bases from J, the gap between germline ends came to 15 bases. Per the germline V gene, CDR1 is MGHRA and CDR2 is YSYEKL. CDR3 DNA: TGCGCCAGCTCCCCTTGGGAGTCCGGGGCCAACGTCCTGACTTTC. It yields the protein CASSPWESGANVLTF.

The chain is built from TRBV2 and TRBJ2-4, with 13 bases fitting TRBD2. V lost 2 bases to trimming and J lost 9 bases; unmatched junction nucleotides: 25. The CDR3 totals 22 residues. CDR1 and CDR2 from the germline V gene are SNHLY and FYNNEI. CDR3 sequence reads: CASSEQFGGTSGTSGSVGIQYF. The CDR3 coding sequence is TGTGCCAGCAGTGAACAATTTGGAGGGACTAGCGGGACTAGTGGGTCGGTCGGCATTCAGTACTTC.

The chain's CDR3 is CASSPIITGYGYGYTF. In DNA, the CDR3 is TGTGCCAGCAGCCCTATAATAACAGGGTACGGCTATGGCTACACCTTC. The V gene is TRBV7-2, the J gene TRBJ1-2; the D gene is possibly TRBD1 (6 bases). Trimming took off 5 bases at V and 4 bases at J, with 20 bases between the two ends. The CDR3 consists of 16 residues. Germline CDR1 reads SGHTA; CDR2 reads FQGNSA. Full variable domain (outside the CDR3, taken from reference TRBV7-2 and TRBJ1-2): GAGVSQSPSNKVTEKGKDVELRCDPISGHTALYWYRQSLGQGLEFLIYFQGNSAPDKSGLPSDRFSAERTGGSVSTLTIQRTQQEDSAVYLCASSPIITGYGYGYTFGSGTRLTVV.

This clone was seen a handful of times. This chain joins TRBV30 and TRBJ2-3; 7 positions agree with TRBD1. In germline, CDR1 is GTSNPN, CDR2 SVGIG (reference sequence). V trimming: 4 bases; J trimming: 3 bases; junction bases outside the gene matches: 10. The CDR3 has 15 residues. CDR3 bases: TGTGCCTGGACGGCCAACAGGGGTGGGACAGATACGCAGTATTTT. Translated, it gives CAWTANRGGTDTQYF.

V and J are TRBV7-8 and TRBJ1-4; D gene ambiguous. The CDR3 length is 11 residues. The V end was cut by 5 bases, the J end by 15 bases, with 13 bases between. From germline, CDR1 is SGHVS and CDR2 FQNEAQ. The CDR3 DNA reads as TGTGCCAGCAGCCCGGGGAGGGAGTTGTTTTTT. Amino acids: CASSPGRELFF.

The gene calls are TRBV9 and TRBJ1-5; 12 bases match TRBD1. CDR3 length: 15 amino acids. With 3 bases clipped from V and 7 bases from J, the junction kept 5 bases outside the gene matches. Per the germline V gene, CDR1 is SGDLS and CDR2 is YYNGEE. The CDR3 loop is CASSEGQGAGQPQHF. Here the CDR3 DNA reads TGTGCCAGCAGCGAGGGACAGGGGGCGGGGCAGCCCCAGCATTTT.

There are a few counts of this clone. The chain recombines TRBV7-9 with TRBJ2-7; D might be TRBD1 (5 bases). V lost 4 bases, J lost 3 bases, and 10 bases lay in between. The germline V gene has CDR1 SEHNR and CDR2 FQNEAQ (reference sequence). This CDR3 is built from 13 residues. CDR3 DNA: TGTGCCAGCAGCTCGCTGGACAACTACGAGCAGTACTTC. This sequence encodes CASSSLDNYEQYF.

DNA of the CDR3: TGTGCCAGCACGGAGCGGGAGGGCCGGGAGACCCAGTACTTC. This translates into CASTEREGRETQYF. The genes are TRBV5-7 and TRBJ2-5; 10 nucleotides agree with TRBD2. TRBV5-7 is an open reading frame, and its role is uncertain. This CDR3 is built from 14 residues. Trimming took 6 bases from V and 5 from J; bases not matched to a gene: 7.

This clone occurred a few times. This chain connects TRBV6-1 to TRBJ1-2, with a tentative D call TRBD1 (5 bases). Trimming took 7 bases from V and 8 from J, leaving 17 bases between them. Germline V lookup: CDR1 MNHNS, CDR2 SASEGT. The CDR3 consists of 13 residues. In DNA form, the CDR3 reads TGTGCCAGCAATCTTGGCGGAAAGGGGGGCTACACCTTC. This sequence encodes CASNLGGKGGYTF.

The V and J genes are TRBV18 and TRBJ2-6; D call uncertain. Trimming shortened V by 3 bases and J by 0 bases, and 3 bases separated the two germline ends. This CDR3 contains 14 residues. Germline values: CDR1 KGHSH, CDR2 LQKENI. Written as DNA, the CDR3 is TGTGCCAGCTCACCCGTCTCTGGGGCCAACGTCCTGACTTTC. This codes for CASSPVSGANVLTF.

A note on this clone: Distinct nucleotide sequences in the sample also encode this CDR3. The chain couples TRBV19 to TRBJ2-3, with D hard to call. Trimming removed 3 bases at V and 2 bases at J, with 3 bases between. This CDR3 is built from 12 residues. Germline-derived CDR1 and CDR2 are LNHDA and SQIVND (reference sequence). Here the CDR3 reads CASSISTDTQYF. DNA of the CDR3: TGTGCCAGTAGTATCTCCACAGATACGCAGTATTTT.

The chain joins TRBV6-1 to TRBJ1-4, with TRBD1 as a possible D gene (6 bases). CDR1 and CDR2 (germline): MNHNS, SASEGT. V shed 2 bases and J shed 5 bases, with 12 bases lying between them. This CDR3 has 15 amino acids. DNA for the CDR3: TGTGCCAGCAGTGAAACCACAGGGTTCAATGAAAAACTGTTTTTT. Encoded protein: CASSETTGFNEKLFF.

The rearrangement joins TRBV23-1 to TRBJ2-7, with D possibly being TRBD2 (5 bases). TRBV23-1 is treated as an ORF (open reading frame) with a function not yet certain. The CDR3 is 14 amino acids. V lost 3 bases and J 0 bases, leaving 9 bases between the germline ends. CDR3: CASSHEGRSYEQYF. The CDR3 DNA sequence: TGCGCCAGCAGTCACGAGGGCCGCTCCTACGAGCAGTACTTC.

This clone has only a few counts. V gene TRBV14 combines with J gene TRBJ2-3; 12 bases fit TRBD2. CDR3 length: 17 amino acids. The germline gives CDR1 SGHDN, CDR2 FVKESK. With V trimmed by 6 bases and J by 1 base, 8 bases remained unmatched. CDR3 nucleotide sequence: TGTGCCAGCAGTCCTAGCGGGAGGGCCTGGGGCACAGATACGCAGTATTTT. This encodes CASSPSGRAWGTDTQYF.

The V and J genes are TRBV27 and TRBJ2-1; TRBD2 agrees at 10 bases. Germline V gene data show CDR1 as MNHEY and CDR2 as SMNVEV (reference sequence). The CDR3 is 16 amino acids. V shed 2 bases and J 5 bases; nucleotides not matched to a gene: 6. For the CDR3, the DNA is TGTGCCAGCAGTTTAAGGCGGACTAGCGGAAACAATGAGCAGTTCTTC. This codes for CASSLRRTSGNNEQFF.

V gene TRBV6-6 combines with J gene TRBJ2-3, with 9 nucleotides matching TRBD2. J was trimmed by 2 bases and V by 0 bases; bases with no gene match: 3. Germline V gene sequence: CDR1 MNHNY, CDR2 SVGAGI (reference sequence). The CDR3 has 16 amino acids. This CDR3 reads CASSYSTSGVTDTQYF. The CDR3 DNA follows: TGTGCCAGCAGTTACTCGACTAGCGGAGTCACAGATACGCAGTATTTT.

This clone was seen a few times. The CDR3 sequence: CSANNNEQFF. CDR3 in DNA: TGCAGTGCTAATAACAATGAGCAGTTCTTC. This rearrangement joins TRBV20-1 to TRBJ2-1; D is ambiguous. Between the trimmed V and J ends, which lost 4 bases and 5 bases, there was a span of 3 bases. The germline V gene has CDR1 DFQATT and CDR2 SNEGSKA (reference sequence). This CDR3 contains 10 residues.

As regards this clone: Additional DNA sequences in this sample encode the identical CDR3. The chain couples TRBV5-1 to TRBJ2-3; 11 bases line up with TRBD2. Germline trimming cut 2 bases from V and 0 bases from J; bases unmatched to any gene: 2. There are 16 residues in the CDR3. Germline lookup yields CDR1 SGHRS and CDR2 YFSETQ. CDR3 bases: TGCGCCAGCAGCTTCGGGACTAGCGGCAGCACAGATACGCAGTATTTT. This encodes CASSFGTSGSTDTQYF.

There are a few counts of this clone. The rearrangement joins TRBV27 to TRBJ2-3, with 9 bases lining up with TRBD2. The junction had 6 bases not matched to a gene; V was cut back by 6 bases and J by 2 bases. From germline, CDR1 is MNHEY and CDR2 SMNVEV (reference sequence). The CDR3 is 15 amino acids. Written as DNA, the CDR3 is TGTGCCAGCAGCCCGGGACTAGCACCCACAGATACGCAGTATTTT. Translated, it gives CASSPGLAPTDTQYF.

This chain connects TRBV6-6 to TRBJ1-1; the match to TRBD1 covers 7 bases. This CDR3 is built from 14 residues. The germline gives CDR1 MNHNY, CDR2 SVGAGI (reference sequence). J gave up 6 bases and V 2 bases, and 6 bases lay outside the gene matches. CDR3 nucleotides: TGTGCCAGCAGTTACACTGTGACAGGGCCTGAAGCTTTCTTT. Encoded protein: CASSYTVTGPEAFF.

This clone was counted between two and nine times. This chain links TRBV28 with TRBJ2-3; 7 bases line up with TRBD1. The CDR3 length is 14 residues. The V gene's germline CDR1 is MDHEN and CDR2 SYDVKM. Trimming removed 9 bases from V and 4 bases from J; junction bases left unmatched: 10. DNA for the CDR3: TGTGCCAGTTTAACGACAGGGCGGGCAGATACGCAGTATTTT. It encodes CASLTTGRADTQYF.

The V gene is TRBV6-6, the J gene TRBJ2-1; D perhaps matches TRBD1 (6 bases). V was shortened by 2 bases and J by 1 base, with 12 bases between the two germline ends. Germline values: CDR1 MNHNY, CDR2 SVGAGI (reference sequence). CDR3 length equals 16 residues. The CDR3 region has the DNA TGTGCCAGCAGTTACGGGGGCCCCGGGTCCTACAATGAGCAGTTCTTC. The encoded protein is CASSYGGPGSYNEQFF.

This sequence joins TRBV28 and TRBJ1-2, with unresolved D. V lost 2 bases and J 7 bases, leaving 8 bases between the germline ends. CDR3 length equals 12 residues. Germline-derived CDR1 and CDR2 are MDHEN and SYDVKM. The CDR3 loop reads CASSLPGAGYTF. Here the CDR3 DNA reads TGTGCCAGCAGTTTACCTGGAGCTGGCTACACCTTC.

The rearrangement links TRBV9 to TRBJ1-3; no reliable D call. In germline, CDR1 is SGDLS, CDR2 YYNGEE. The CDR3 is made up of 14 amino acids. The V gene lost 0 bases and the J gene lost 0 bases, with 4 bases spanning the gap. Here the CDR3 DNA reads TGTGCCAGCAGCGTAGGAGCCTCTGGAAACACCATATATTTT. This encodes CASSVGASGNTIYF.

On this clone itself: Other DNA sequences in this specimen translate into the identical CDR3. CDR3 amino acids: CASSPGYEQYF. The CDR3 DNA follows: TGTGCCAGCAGCCCCGGTTACGAGCAGTACTTC. The chain has TRBV7-2 and TRBJ2-7; D remains unclear. Trimming took 5 bases from V and 4 from J, leaving 6 bases between them. This CDR3 has 11 amino acids. CDR1 SGHTA and CDR2 FQGNSA come from the germline V gene.

This chain connects TRBV11-2 to TRBJ2-1, with TRBD2 matching 9 bases. The CDR3 has 15 residues. Trimming removed 5 bases from V and 2 bases from J; junction bases left unmatched: 4. The germline CDR1 and CDR2 sequences are SGHAT and FQNNGV. The CDR3 sequence: CASSLSGRAYNEQFF. As DNA, the CDR3 is TGTGCCAGCAGCCTTAGCGGGAGAGCCTACAATGAGCAGTTCTTC.

The rearrangement uses TRBV14 and TRBJ2-2, with D possibly TRBD2 on 6 matching bases. V was cut by 4 bases and J by 5 bases, with 11 bases left in between. Germline V CDR1 and CDR2: SGHDN, FVKESK. This CDR3 has 14 residues. The CDR3 region is CASSRDAGTGELFF. The CDR3, as DNA: TGTGCCAGCAGCCGGGACGCGGGAACCGGGGAGCTGTTTTTT.

V gene TRBV29-1 combines with J gene TRBJ2-5, with D possibly matching TRBD2 (6 bases). Germline V gene data show CDR1 as SQVTM and CDR2 as ANQGSEA. Trimming shortened V by 3 bases and J by 5 bases, and 13 bases separated the two germline ends. The CDR3 runs to 13 residues. This chain's CDR3 is CSVERGGGETQYF. CDR3 coding DNA: TGCAGCGTTGAGAGGGGTGGGGGGGAGACCCAGTACTTC.

This clone was observed a few times. The chain recombines TRBV9 with TRBJ2-5; 12 bases align to TRBD2. With V trimmed by 3 bases and J by 2 bases, 5 bases remained unmatched. CDR1 and CDR2 (germline): SGDLS, YYNGEE. The CDR3 has 16 residues. The CDR3 sequence is CASSATGLAGQETQYF. In DNA form, the CDR3 reads TGTGCCAGCAGCGCCACGGGACTAGCGGGTCAAGAGACCCAGTACTTC.